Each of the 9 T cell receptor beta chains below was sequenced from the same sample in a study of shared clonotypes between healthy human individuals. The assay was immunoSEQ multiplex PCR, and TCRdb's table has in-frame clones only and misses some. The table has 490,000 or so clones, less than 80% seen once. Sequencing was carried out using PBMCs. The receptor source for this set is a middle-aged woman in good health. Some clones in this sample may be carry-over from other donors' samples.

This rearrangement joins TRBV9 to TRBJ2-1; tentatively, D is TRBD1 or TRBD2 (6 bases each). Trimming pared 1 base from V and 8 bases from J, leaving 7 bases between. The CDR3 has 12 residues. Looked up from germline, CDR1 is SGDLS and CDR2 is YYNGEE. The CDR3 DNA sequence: TGTGCCAGCAGCGTAAGGGGGGATGAGCAGTTCTTC. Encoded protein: CASSVRGDEQFF.

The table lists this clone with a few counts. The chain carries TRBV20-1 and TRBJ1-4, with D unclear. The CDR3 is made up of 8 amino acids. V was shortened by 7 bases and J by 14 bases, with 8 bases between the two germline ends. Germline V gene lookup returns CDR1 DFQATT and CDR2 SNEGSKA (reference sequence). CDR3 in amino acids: CSEGKLFF. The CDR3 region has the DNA TGCAGTGAAGGAAAGCTGTTTTTT.

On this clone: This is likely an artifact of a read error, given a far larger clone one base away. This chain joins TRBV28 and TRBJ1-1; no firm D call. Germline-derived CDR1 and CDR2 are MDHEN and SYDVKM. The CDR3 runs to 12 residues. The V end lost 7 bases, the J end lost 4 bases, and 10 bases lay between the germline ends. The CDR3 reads CASTARSTEAFF. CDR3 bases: TGTGCCAGCACCGCCCGCAGCACTGAAGCTTTCTTT.

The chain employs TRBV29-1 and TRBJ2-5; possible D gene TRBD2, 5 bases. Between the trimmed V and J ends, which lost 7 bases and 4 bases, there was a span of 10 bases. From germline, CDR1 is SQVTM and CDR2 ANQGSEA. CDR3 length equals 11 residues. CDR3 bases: TGCAGCGCCCCCCGGGGAGAGACCCAGTACTTC. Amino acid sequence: CSAPRGETQYF. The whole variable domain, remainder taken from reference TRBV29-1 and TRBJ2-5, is SAVISQKPSRDICQRGTSLTIQCQVDSQVTMMFWYRQQPGQSLTLIATANQGSEATYESGFVIDKFPISRPNLTFSTLTVSNMSPEDSSIYLCSAPRGETQYFGPGTRLLVL.

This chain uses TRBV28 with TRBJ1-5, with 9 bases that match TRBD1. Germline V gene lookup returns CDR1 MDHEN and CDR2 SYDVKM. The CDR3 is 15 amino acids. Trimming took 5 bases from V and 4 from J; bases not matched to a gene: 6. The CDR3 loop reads CASSRGQGSNQPQHF. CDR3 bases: TGTGCCAGCAGTCGAGGACAGGGGTCGAATCAGCCCCAGCATTTT.

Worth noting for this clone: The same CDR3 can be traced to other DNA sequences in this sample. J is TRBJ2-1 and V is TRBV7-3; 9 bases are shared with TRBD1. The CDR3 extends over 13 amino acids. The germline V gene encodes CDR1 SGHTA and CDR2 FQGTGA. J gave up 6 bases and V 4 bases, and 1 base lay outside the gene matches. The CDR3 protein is CASSSGQGNEQFF. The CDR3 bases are TGTGCCAGCAGCTCGGGACAGGGCAATGAGCAGTTCTTC. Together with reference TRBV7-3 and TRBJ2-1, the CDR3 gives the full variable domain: GAGVSQTPSNKVTEKGKYVELRCDPISGHTALYWYRQSLGQGPEFLIYFQGTGAADDSGLPNDRFFAVRPEGSVSTLKIQRTERGDSAVYLCASSSGQGNEQFFGPGTRLTVL.

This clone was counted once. As DNA, the CDR3 is TGTGCCAGCAAAAGGGGGACTAGCGACTTGAATGAGCAGTTCTTC. Its translation: CASKRGTSDLNEQFF. The chain uses TRBV19 and TRBJ2-1, with TRBD2 identical over 10 bases. V was clipped by 9 bases and J by 7 bases; unmatched bases: 12. In germline, CDR1 is LNHDA, CDR2 SQIVND (reference sequence). CDR3 length equals 15 residues. The full variable domain, with the rest looked up from reference TRBV19 and TRBJ2-1, is DGGITQSPKYLFRKEGQNVTLSCEQNLNHDAMYWYRQDPGQGLRLIYYSQIVNDFQKGDIAEGYSVSREKKESFPLTVTSAQKNPTAFYLCASKRGTSDLNEQFFGPGTRLTVL.

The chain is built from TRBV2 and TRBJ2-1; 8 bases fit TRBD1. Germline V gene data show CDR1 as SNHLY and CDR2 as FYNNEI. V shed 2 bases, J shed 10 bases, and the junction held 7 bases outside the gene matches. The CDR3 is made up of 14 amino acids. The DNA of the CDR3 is TGTGCCAGCAGTGAACCCAGGGGGCTGACAGAGCAGTTCTTC. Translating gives CASSEPRGLTEQFF. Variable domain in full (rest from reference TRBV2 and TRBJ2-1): EPEVTQTPSHQVTQMGQEVILRCVPISNHLYFYWYRQILGQKVEFLVSFYNNEISEKSEIFDDQFSVERPDGSNFTLKIRSTKLEDSAMYFCASSEPRGLTEQFFGPGTRLTVL.

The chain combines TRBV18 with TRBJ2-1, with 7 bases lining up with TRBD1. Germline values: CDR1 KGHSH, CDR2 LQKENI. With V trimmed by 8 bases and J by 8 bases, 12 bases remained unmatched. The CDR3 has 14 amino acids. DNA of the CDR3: TGTGCCAGCACCCGGGCCCCTGACAGGGATGAGCAGTTCTTC. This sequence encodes CASTRAPDRDEQFF.